Presented here are 11 T cell receptor beta chains from one specimen sequenced in a study of T-cell reconstitution after alpha-beta-depleted transplantation in children. Unique molecular identifiers were incorporated into the prepared TCRbeta library. TCRdb reprocessed the PCR reads via MiXCR and lists one record per CDR3 protein. This sample yields approximately 510,000 distinct CDR3 sequences, of which around 18% are seen a single time; 3% to 3.5% belongs to the top ten. The source was PBMCs from the stem cell graft donor, collected from the stem cell graft. All receptors derive from a human donor who donated a stem cell graft to a child with acute lymphoblastic leukemia.

This clonotype was seen only a few times. V is TRBV19 and J is TRBJ1-1; D is perhaps TRBD1 (5 bases). V lost 1 base and J 3 bases, leaving 9 bases between the germline ends. The length of the CDR3 is 14 residues. Germline V lookup: CDR1 LNHDA, CDR2 SQIVND (reference sequence). CDR3 in DNA: TGTGCCAGTAGTATAGGGGGCGGATACACTGAAGCTTTCTTT. Translating it yields CASSIGGGYTEAFF.

This clonotype was seen a handful of times. V usage is TRBV7-9 and J usage is TRBJ2-5; perhaps TRBD2 as D (5 bases). CDR1 and CDR2 from the germline V gene are SEHNR and FQNEAQ (reference sequence). The CDR3 sequence is 15 residues long. V was pared by 3 bases and J by 5 bases, with 16 bases between. CDR3 amino acids: CASSLRSGMEETQYF. The CDR3 nucleotides read TGTGCCAGCAGCTTGCGATCGGGGATGGAGGAGACCCAGTACTTC.

This clonotype was counted only a few times. This chain connects TRBV13 to TRBJ2-7; D not certain. The CDR3 is 13 residues long. V lost 2 bases and J 0 bases, leaving 5 bases between the germline ends. The V gene's germline CDR1 is PRHDT and CDR2 FYEKMQ (reference sequence). CDR3 region: CASSLLASYEQYF. In DNA form, the CDR3 reads TGTGCCAGCAGCTTATTGGCCTCCTACGAGCAGTACTTC.

The table lists this clonotype with a few counts. The J gene is TRBJ1-2, the V gene TRBV24-1; TRBD1 might be the D (5 bases). The CDR3 sequence is 12 residues long. V was cut by 4 bases and J by 4 bases, with 6 bases left in between. Per the germline V gene, CDR1 is KGHDR and CDR2 is SFDVKD. In DNA form, the CDR3 reads TGTGCCACCAGTGAAGGGACCTATGGCTACACCTTC. This sequence encodes CATSEGTYGYTF.

This clonotype was counted only a few times. The chain links TRBV5-5 to TRBJ2-1, with TRBD2 matching over 9 bases. With V trimmed by 1 base and J by 7 bases, 9 bases remained unmatched. The CDR3 spans 16 residues. CDR1 is SGHKS and CDR2 is YYEKEE in the germline V gene (reference sequence). The CDR3 DNA is TGTGCCAGCAGCTTGATCACCGCGGGAGGGAGGAATGAGCAGTTCTTC. It codes for CASSLITAGGRNEQFF.

The table lists this clonotype with a few counts. The J gene is TRBJ2-3, the V gene TRBV7-9; maybe TRBD1 (6 bases). Germline values: CDR1 SEHNR, CDR2 FQNEAQ (reference sequence). This CDR3 comprises 16 residues. V was shortened by 4 bases and J by 3 bases, with 17 bases between the two germline ends. CDR3 bases: TGTGCCAGCAGCTCCCCTGGACAGAGCTATACAGATACGCAGTATTTT. Protein sequence: CASSSPGQSYTDTQYF. The full variable domain, in which reference TRBV7-9 and TRBJ2-3 provide the parts outside the CDR3, is DTGVSQNPRHKITKRGQNVTFRCDPISEHNRLYWYRQTLGQGPEFLTYFQNEAQLEKSRLLSDRFSAERPKGSFSTLEIQRTEQGDSAMYLCASSSPGQSYTDTQYFGPGTRLTVL.

The chain combines TRBV30 with TRBJ2-7, with D uncertain. V shed 0 bases and J shed 4 bases, with 7 bases lying between them. Per the germline V gene, CDR1 is GTSNPN and CDR2 is SVGIG (reference sequence). The CDR3 runs to 12 residues. CDR3 nucleotide sequence: TGTGCCTGGAGTGTAATGTCGTACGAGCAGTACTTC. This sequence encodes CAWSVMSYEQYF.

J is TRBJ2-5 and V is TRBV29-1; D is uncertain. Germline CDR1 is SQVTM and CDR2 is ANQGSEA. The ends were cut back, 7 bases at V and 3 bases at J, with 15 bases in the middle. The CDR3 consists of 13 residues. The CDR3 loop reads CSGRSTWKETQYF. The DNA of the CDR3 is TGCAGCGGGCGAAGTACCTGGAAAGAGACCCAGTACTTC. The whole variable domain, remainder taken from reference TRBV29-1 and TRBJ2-5, is SAVISQKPSRDICQRGTSLTIQCQVDSQVTMMFWYRQQPGQSLTLIATANQGSEATYESGFVIDKFPISRPNLTFSTLTVSNMSPEDSSIYLCSGRSTWKETQYFGPGTRLLVL.

The J gene is TRBJ1-6, the V gene TRBV5-1; D call uncertain. Germline CDR1 SGHRS, CDR2 YFSETQ. V was clipped by 2 bases and J by 7 bases, with 10 bases between them. This CDR3 comprises 14 residues. For the CDR3, the DNA is TGCGCCAGCAGCTTAGAGTACTACAATTCACCCCTCCACTTT. The encoded protein is CASSLEYYNSPLHF.

In its sample, this clonotype was seen a few times. This chain links TRBV18 with TRBJ2-4; possibly TRBD2 for D (6 bases). V lost 3 bases, J lost 1 base, and 22 bases lay in between. The CDR3 loop spans 19 amino acids. Per the germline V gene, CDR1 is KGHSH and CDR2 is LQKENI. The DNA for the CDR3 is TGTGCCAGCTCACCGATGACGGGACTTGTGATGCCGGCCAAAAACATTCAGTACTTC. As protein: CASSPMTGLVMPAKNIQYF.

The V call is TRBV20-1, the J call TRBJ2-7, with 9 bases matching TRBD2. CDR1 is DFQATT, CDR2 SNEGSKA, per germline (reference sequence). J was trimmed by 2 bases and V by 3 bases; bases with no gene match: 8. This CDR3 has 15 amino acids. The chain's CDR3 is CSARPTAGGTYEQYF. CDR3 DNA sequence: TGCAGTGCTAGGCCCACAGCGGGAGGAACCTACGAGCAGTACTTC.